Presented here are 12 T cell receptor beta chains from one specimen sequenced in a study of spatial heterogeneity in lung cancer. MiXCR was run by TCRdb on the 5' RACE reads, yielding one entry per CDR3 protein. This sample yields some 120,000 distinct CDR3 sequences, of which 12% are seen a single time; around 16% belongs to the top ten. Time point of the sample: blood at routine non-recurrence follow-up after resection. The study sequenced unsorted whole RNA from tumor, nontumor lung or frozen PBMC. This specimen consisted of PBMCs, obtained at follow-up. These receptor sequences come from a male donor with early-stage non-small cell lung cancer.

This clonotype was seen ten or more times. The chain couples TRBV9 to TRBJ2-5; 9 positions match TRBD1. V lost 1 base and J lost 9; bases outside the gene matches: 4. The CDR3 runs to 13 residues. The germline CDR1 and CDR2 sequences are SGDLS and YYNGEE. CDR3 nucleotide sequence: TGTGCCAGCAGCGTATGGGACAGGGAGGCCCAGTACTTC. It encodes CASSVWDREAQYF. The whole variable domain, remainder taken from reference TRBV9 and TRBJ2-5, is DSGVTQTPKHLITATGQRVTLRCSPRSGDLSVYWYQQSLDQGLQFLIQYYNGEERAKGNILERFSAQQFPDLHSELNLSSLELGDSALYFCASSVWDREAQYFGPGTRLLVL.

This clonotype showed up many times. This rearrangement joins TRBV6-2 or TRBV6-3 to TRBJ1-5, with D possibly being TRBD1 (5 bases). CDR1 is MNHEY, CDR2 SVGEGT, per germline. V shed 7 bases and J shed 0 bases, with 10 bases lying between them. The CDR3 covers 14 residues. The CDR3 coding sequence is TGTGCCAGCACCGTAGGGGATAGCAATCAGCCCCAGCATTTT. This gives the protein CASTVGDSNQPQHF.

This clonotype has more than one count but fewer than ten. The chain is built from TRBV13 and TRBJ2-7, with TRBD2 as a possible D gene (6 bases). In germline, CDR1 is PRHDT, CDR2 FYEKMQ (reference sequence). V was cut by 5 bases and J by 5 bases, with 13 bases left in between. The CDR3 runs to 13 residues. The CDR3 loop reads CASSPYGGNEQYF. The DNA of the CDR3 is TGTGCCAGCAGCCCGTACGGGGGAAACGAGCAGTACTTC. The whole variable domain, remainder taken from reference TRBV13 and TRBJ2-7, is AAGVIQSPRHLIKEKRETATLKCYPIPRHDTVYWYQQGPGQDPQFLISFYEKMQSDKGSIPDRFSAQQFSDYHSELNMSSLELGDSALYFCASSPYGGNEQYFGPGTRLTVT.

This clonotype was counted many times. The CDR3 here is CSARDGVSSYNSPLHF. The CDR3 nucleotides are TGCAGTGCTAGAGATGGCGTGAGCTCCTATAATTCACCCCTCCACTTT. The chain carries TRBV20-1 and TRBJ1-6; D unclear. From germline, CDR1 is DFQATT and CDR2 SNEGSKA (reference sequence). The CDR3 length is 16 residues. Trimming removed 0 bases from V and 0 bases from J, with 9 bases in between.

The J gene is TRBJ1-5, the V gene TRBV28; D may be TRBD1 (5 bases). The V and J ends lost 1 base and 0 bases respectively, with 7 bases between them. The CDR3 spans 15 residues. Germline CDR1 is MDHEN and CDR2 is SYDVKM. The CDR3 DNA is TGTGCCAGCAGTTTATCAGGGTATAGCAATCAGCCCCAGCATTTT. The encoded protein is CASSLSGYSNQPQHF.

This clonotype was observed many times. The CDR3 is CASRSRGNTEAFF. CDR3 bases: TGTGCCAGCAGGTCCAGGGGGAACACTGAAGCTTTCTTT. V is TRBV28 and J is TRBJ1-1, with D perhaps matching TRBD1 (6 bases). The CDR3 spans 13 residues. CDR1 is MDHEN and CDR2 is SYDVKM in the germline V gene. Trimming took off 6 bases at V and 1 base at J, with 9 bases between the two ends.

The CDR3 loop is CASSFFPGEDRSSYNSPLHF. The CDR3 nucleotides read TGTGCCAGCAGTTTTTTCCCGGGCGAAGACAGGAGCTCCTATAATTCACCCCTCCACTTT. The chain uses TRBV6-2 or TRBV6-3 and TRBJ1-6; D possibly corresponds to TRBD1 (6 bases). The V end was cut by 4 bases, the J end by 0 bases, with 22 bases between. The CDR3 consists of 20 residues. Germline CDR1 is MNHEY and CDR2 is SVGEGT.

This clonotype was observed a few times. The J gene is TRBJ2-3, the V gene TRBV19; 10 bases map to TRBD2. CDR3 size: 15 residues. Trimming at V came to 5 bases and at J to 6 bases, leaving 8 bases not matched to a gene. The V gene's germline CDR1 is LNHDA and CDR2 SQIVND (reference sequence). CDR3 sequence (DNA): TGTGCCAGTAGTCCCAAGGAACTAGCGGGGGATACGCAGTATTTT. Residues: CASSPKELAGDTQYF.

The chain recombines TRBV9 with TRBJ2-2; 9 nucleotides align to TRBD1. CDR1 and CDR2 (germline): SGDLS, YYNGEE. The CDR3 has 16 residues. The V segment lost 2 bases and the J segment 3 bases; nucleotides outside the gene matches: 5. CDR3 nucleotide sequence: TGTGCCAGCAGCGTCCGGACAGGGGAGGACACCGGGGAGCTGTTTTTT. It is translated as CASSVRTGEDTGELFF. Supplemented by reference TRBV9 and TRBJ2-2, the full variable domain reads DSGVTQTPKHLITATGQRVTLRCSPRSGDLSVYWYQQSLDQGLQFLIQYYNGEERAKGNILERFSAQQFPDLHSELNLSSLELGDSALYFCASSVRTGEDTGELFFGEGSRLTVL.

This clonotype was seen many times. The V and J genes are TRBV25-1 and TRBJ1-2, with a tentative D call TRBD1 (5 bases). Germline loops: CDR1 MGHDK, CDR2 SYGVNS. V was trimmed by 2 bases and J by 1 base, leaving 14 bases between them. The CDR3 totals 16 residues. The CDR3 is CASSEVGWGDNYGYTF. The CDR3 coding sequence is TGTGCCAGCAGTGAAGTCGGCTGGGGGGATAACTATGGCTACACCTTC.

This clonotype was counted between two and nine times. V usage is TRBV10-3 and J usage is TRBJ2-3; a weak D match, TRBD2 (5 bases). Germline V CDR1 and CDR2: ENHRY, SYGVKD. The CDR3 sequence is 15 residues long. V lost 2 bases and J 6 bases, leaving 15 bases between the germline ends. CDR3 loop: CAISELASHEDTQYF. CDR3 bases: TGTGCCATCAGTGAGCTAGCTTCGCACGAGGATACGCAGTATTTT.

This rearrangement joins TRBV7-2 to TRBJ1-5, with D perhaps TRBD1 (5 bases). V lost 0 bases to trimming and J lost 5 bases, with 11 bases between them. This CDR3 has 15 amino acids. Germline CDR1 is SGHTA and CDR2 is FQGNSA. CDR3 sequence (DNA): TGTGCCAGCAGCTTAGCTCCTTGGGGGGATCAGCCCCAGCATTTT. It yields the protein CASSLAPWGDQPQHF.